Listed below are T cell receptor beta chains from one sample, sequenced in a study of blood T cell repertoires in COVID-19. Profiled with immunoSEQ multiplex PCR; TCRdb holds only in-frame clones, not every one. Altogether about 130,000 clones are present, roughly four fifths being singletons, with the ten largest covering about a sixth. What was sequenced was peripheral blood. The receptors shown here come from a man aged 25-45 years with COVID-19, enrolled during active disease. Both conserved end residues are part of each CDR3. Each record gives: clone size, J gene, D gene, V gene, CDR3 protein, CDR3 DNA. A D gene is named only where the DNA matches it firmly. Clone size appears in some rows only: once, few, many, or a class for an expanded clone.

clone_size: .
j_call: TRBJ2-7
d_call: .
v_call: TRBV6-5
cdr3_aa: CASSPGPYEQYF
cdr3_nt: TGTGCCAGCAGTCCTGGGCCCTACGAGCAGTACTTC

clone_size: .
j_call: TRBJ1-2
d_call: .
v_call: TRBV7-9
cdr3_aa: CASSLEAGGAYGYTF
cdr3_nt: TGTGCCAGCAGCTTAGAGGCCGGGGGGGCCTATGGCTACACCTTC

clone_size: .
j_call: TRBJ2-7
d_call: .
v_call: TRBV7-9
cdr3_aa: CASSLVPAGTPYEQYF
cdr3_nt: TGTGCCAGCAGCTTAGTCCCCGCGGGAACCCCCTACGAGCAGTACTTC

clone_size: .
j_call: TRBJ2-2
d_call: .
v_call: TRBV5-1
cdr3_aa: CASSPQTSSGVGNTGELFF
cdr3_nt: TGCGCCAGCAGCCCCCAAACTTCTTCAGGGGTGGGCAACACCGGGGAGCTGTTTTTT

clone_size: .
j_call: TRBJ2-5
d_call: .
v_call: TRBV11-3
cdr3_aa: CASSFPGRLSWETQYF
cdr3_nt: TGTGCCAGCAGCTTTCCTGGTAGACTAAGTTGGGAGACCCAGTACTTC

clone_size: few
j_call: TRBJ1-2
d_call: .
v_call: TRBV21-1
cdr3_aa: CASNKIRLQGGYNYGYTF
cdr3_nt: TGTGCCAGCAACAAAATCAGGCTACAGGGTGGGTATAACTATGGCTACACCTTC

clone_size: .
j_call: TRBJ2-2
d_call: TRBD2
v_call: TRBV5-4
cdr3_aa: CASSFLAGSTGELFF
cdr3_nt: TGTGCCAGCAGCTTTCTAGCGGGGAGCACCGGGGAGCTGTTTTTT

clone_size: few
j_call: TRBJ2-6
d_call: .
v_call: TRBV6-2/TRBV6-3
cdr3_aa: CASSYGSSGANVLTF
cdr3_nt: TGTGCCAGCAGTTACGGCAGCTCTGGGGCCAACGTCCTGACTTTC

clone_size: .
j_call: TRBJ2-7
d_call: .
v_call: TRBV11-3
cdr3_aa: CASSLGSSYEQYF
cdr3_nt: TGTGCCAGCAGCTTAGGGAGCTCCTACGAGCAGTACTTC

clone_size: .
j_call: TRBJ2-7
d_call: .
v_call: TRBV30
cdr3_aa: CAWSVTSVGDEQYF
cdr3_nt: TGTGCCTGGAGTGTAACCAGTGTAGGGGACGAGCAGTACTTC

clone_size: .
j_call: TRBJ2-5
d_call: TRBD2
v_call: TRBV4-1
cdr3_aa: CASSQQEGLAPQETQYF
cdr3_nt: TGCGCCAGCAGCCAACAAGAAGGACTAGCCCCTCAGGAGACCCAGTACTTC

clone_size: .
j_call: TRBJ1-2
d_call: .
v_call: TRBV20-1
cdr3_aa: CSASYYGYTF
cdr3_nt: TGCAGTGCTAGCTACTATGGCTACACCTTC

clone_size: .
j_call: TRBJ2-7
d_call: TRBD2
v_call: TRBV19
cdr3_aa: CASRVLAGAPEQYF
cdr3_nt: TGTGCCAGTAGAGTACTAGCGGGAGCTCCCGAGCAGTACTTC